Below are 2 T cell receptor beta chains sequenced from a single sample in a study of blood T cell repertoires in COVID-19. Sequencing was performed with immunoSEQ multiplex PCR; in TCRdb, only in-frame clones are kept and a portion is missing. The sample records about 330,000 clones, around nine tenths being singletons. The sequenced sample consisted of PBMCs or T cells enriched from blood (not recorded which). The receptors derive from a woman aged 25 to 45 who had recovered from COVID-19.

V gene TRBV11-2 combines with J gene TRBJ1-2; D unclear. Germline assignment: CDR1 SGHAT and CDR2 FQNNGV. This CDR3 region has 15 residues. V was pared by 5 bases and J by 4 bases, with 17 bases between. The CDR3 here is CASSQIRGPGYGYTF. The CDR3 coding sequence is TGTGCCAGCAGCCAAATTCGGGGTCCCGGCTATGGCTACACCTTC.

This sequence joins TRBV7-6 and TRBJ2-7, with a possible D match to TRBD2 (7 bases). CDR1 is SGHVS, CDR2 FNYEAQ, per germline. The CDR3 runs to 16 residues. The V gene lost 4 bases and the J gene lost 2 bases, with 18 bases spanning the gap. DNA of the CDR3: TGTGCCAGCAGCTCCCGCCCGGGGGGCAGTCCCTACGAGCAGTACTTC. Amino acids: CASSSRPGGSPYEQYF.